The 21 T cell receptor beta chains below were found in one sample sequenced in a study of CD8 T cells in ankylosing spondylitis. Each CDR3 protein is one row after TCRdb ran MiXCR on the 5' RACE reads. Among around 250,000 distinct CDR3 sequences, more than 15% were seen once, and the ten largest hold approximately 33%. The sample consisted of blood, either unsorted or a sorted T cell fraction (not recorded which). The receptors shown here come from a male donor with ankylosing spondylitis or in good health (not recorded which).

There are a few counts of this clonotype. The genes are TRBV20-1 and TRBJ2-5, with TRBD2 matching over 11 bases. The CDR3 loop spans 15 amino acids. Losses at the gene ends were 3 bases for V and 5 bases for J; bases not matched to a gene: 8. Germline CDR1 is DFQATT and CDR2 is SNEGSKA (reference sequence). CDR3 coding DNA: TGCAGTGCTAGCTCCAGACTAGCGGGGTTTGAGACCCAGTACTTC. Translated, it gives CSASSRLAGFETQYF.

This clonotype was counted between two and nine times. This sequence joins TRBV7-6 and TRBJ2-3, with 15 bases matching TRBD2. This CDR3 spans 21 amino acids. The junction had 21 bases not matched to a gene; V was cut back by 5 bases and J by 6 bases. Germline V lookup: CDR1 SGHVS, CDR2 FNYEAQ. For the CDR3, the DNA is TGTGCCAGCAGCCCCGGGACAGCCTTCGGGACTAGCGGGAGGATCCACGATACGCAGTATTTT. As protein: CASSPGTAFGTSGRIHDTQYF.

This clonotype was counted a single time. The genes are TRBV28 and TRBJ1-1; maybe TRBD1 (6 bases). With 6 bases removed from V and 0 bases from J, the gap between germline ends came to 14 bases. The germline V gene has CDR1 MDHEN and CDR2 SYDVKM. The CDR3 has 15 amino acids. CDR3 sequence: CASRPATGMNTEAFF. The CDR3 DNA reads TGTGCCAGCAGGCCGGCTACAGGGATGAACACTGAAGCTTTCTTT.

The chain links TRBV4-1 to TRBJ2-2; possibly TRBD2 for D (6 bases). The V end lost 2 bases, the J end lost 0 bases, and 22 bases lay between the germline ends. Germline V gene sequence: CDR1 MGHRA, CDR2 YSYEKL. This CDR3 has 20 amino acids. CDR3 loop: CASSQQDGGKTIANTGELFF. In nucleotides, the CDR3 is TGCGCCAGCAGCCAACAAGACGGGGGAAAAACCATTGCGAACACCGGGGAGCTGTTTTTT.

This clonotype has a count of ten or more. The V call is TRBV15, the J call TRBJ1-1, with D unclear. V lost 3 bases and J 4 bases, leaving 12 bases between the germline ends. The CDR3 extends over 14 amino acids. CDR1 LNHNV and CDR2 YYDKDF come from the germline V gene (reference sequence). The CDR3 region is CATSRAARGTEAFF. The CDR3 nucleotides are TGTGCCACCAGCAGGGCCGCCCGGGGCACTGAAGCTTTCTTT.

A few counts support this clonotype. This chain uses TRBV11-2 with TRBJ2-3; D gene ambiguous. Trimming shortened V by 3 bases and J by 6 bases, and 7 bases separated the two germline ends. CDR1 and CDR2 from the germline V gene are SGHAT and FQNNGV. The CDR3 is 12 residues long. The CDR3 here is CASSFVADTQYF. CDR3 DNA sequence: TGTGCCAGCAGCTTTGTGGCGGATACGCAGTATTTT.

This clonotype was observed once. The chain links TRBV11-2 to TRBJ2-3; TRBD2 matches 9 bases. The V gene's germline CDR1 is SGHAT and CDR2 FQNNGV. V lost 4 bases, J lost 2 bases, and 4 bases stayed unmatched. The CDR3 is made up of 15 amino acids. CDR3 region: CASSSIAGVTDTQYF. As DNA, the CDR3 is TGTGCCAGCAGCTCAATAGCGGGAGTCACAGATACGCAGTATTTT.

This clonotype was observed a few times. The V gene is TRBV5-1, the J gene TRBJ1-2; D is unclear. Germline assignment: CDR1 SGHRS and CDR2 YFSETQ. Trimming stripped 4 bases from V and 0 bases from J, with 13 bases between. This CDR3 region has 15 residues. The DNA for the CDR3 is TGCGCCAGCAGCGTTACAGAAACCACTAACTATGGCTACACCTTC. Its translation is CASSVTETTNYGYTF.

The genes are TRBV5-6 and TRBJ2-3; TRBD2 matches 11 bases. The length of the CDR3 is 18 residues. V dropped 6 bases and J dropped 4; count of bases not matched to a gene: 16. Germline V gene data show CDR1 as SGHDT and CDR2 as YYEEEE. The CDR3 bases are TGTGCCAGCACCCTGGGGGGACTAGCGGCTTTGAGGGCAGATACGCAGTATTTT. It encodes CASTLGGLAALRADTQYF.

This clonotype was picked up a small number of times. CDR3 nucleotide sequence: TGCGCCAGCAGCCAAGTCAGGACTACCGTTAAGAACAATGAGCAGTTCTTC. Amino acid sequence: CASSQVRTTVKNNEQFF. This chain joins TRBV4-1 and TRBJ2-1, with D possibly being TRBD2 (6 bases). Trimming removed 1 base at V and 5 bases at J, with 18 bases between. The length of the CDR3 is 17 residues. Germline-derived CDR1 and CDR2 are MGHRA and YSYEKL.

This clonotype was counted between two and nine times. V and J are TRBV4-3 and TRBJ1-4, with TRBD1 as a possible D gene (6 bases). Germline values: CDR1 LGHNA, CDR2 YSLEER. The CDR3 covers 15 residues. Trimming took off 2 bases at V and 4 bases at J, with 11 bases between the two ends. DNA for the CDR3: TGCGCCAGCAGCCAAATACAGGGAAGTAATGAAAAACTGTTTTTT. This sequence encodes CASSQIQGSNEKLFF.

This clonotype was seen a few times. V usage is TRBV28 and J usage is TRBJ1-4; D call uncertain. CDR3 length: 14 amino acids. V shed 5 bases and J shed 8 bases, with 15 bases lying between them. The V gene's germline CDR1 is MDHEN and CDR2 SYDVKM. CDR3 DNA: TGTGCCAGCAGTGAACACATCGAGCCCGAAAAACTGTTTTTT. Translated: CASSEHIEPEKLFF.

This clonotype was observed a single time. CDR3 nucleotide sequence: TGTGCCAGCAGCTTTAGGGAGAGTGAGCAGTTCTTC. Its translation: CASSFRESEQFF. V is TRBV5-6 and J is TRBJ2-1; D is perhaps TRBD2 (5 bases). CDR1 is SGHDT, CDR2 YYEEEE, per germline. V gave up 2 bases and J gave up 9 bases, with 9 bases separating them. The CDR3 has 12 residues.

Many counts were recorded for this clonotype. The rearrangement uses TRBV15 and TRBJ2-3, with 7 nucleotides matching TRBD1. V lost 0 bases, J lost 4 bases, and 10 bases stayed unmatched. There are 17 residues in the CDR3. Germline V gives CDR1 LNHNV, CDR2 YYDKDF (reference sequence). This CDR3 is CATSRDRPTGLSDTQYF. The CDR3 DNA is TGTGCCACCAGCAGAGACCGTCCGACAGGGCTATCAGATACGCAGTATTTT.

The chain employs TRBV20-1 and TRBJ2-5; 7 bases fit TRBD1. Trimming took 3 bases from V and 3 from J; bases not matched to a gene: 7. The germline CDR1 and CDR2 sequences are DFQATT and SNEGSKA (reference sequence). CDR3 length: 14 amino acids. The CDR3 DNA is TGCAGTGCTAGCCCCGGGACAGCTGAAGAGACCCAGTACTTC. Protein: CSASPGTAEETQYF.

The gene calls are TRBV7-9 and TRBJ1-5; D remains unclear. The CDR3 is 13 amino acids. Germline loops: CDR1 SEHNR, CDR2 FQNEAQ (reference sequence). Trimming pared 5 bases from V and 5 bases from J, leaving 10 bases between. Here the CDR3 DNA reads TGTGCCAGCAGCCGCCCCCCCGATCAGCCCCAGCATTTT. Translating it yields CASSRPPDQPQHF. Based on the CDR3 plus reference TRBV7-9 and TRBJ1-5, the full variable domain is DTGVSQNPRHKITKRGQNVTFRCDPISEHNRLYWYRQTLGQGPEFLTYFQNEAQLEKSRLLSDRFSAERPKGSFSTLEIQRTEQGDSAMYLCASSRPPDQPQHFGDGTRLSIL.

This rearrangement joins TRBV11-2 to TRBJ2-1; TRBD2 aligns across 9 bases. Per the germline V gene, CDR1 is SGHAT and CDR2 is FQNNGV. J was trimmed by 8 bases and V by 6 bases; bases with no gene match: 8. CDR3 length equals 14 residues. CDR3 in DNA: TGTGCCAGCAGTCGAACCGGGACTAGCTATGAGCAGTTCTTC. As protein: CASSRTGTSYEQFF. The whole variable domain, remainder taken from reference TRBV11-2 and TRBJ2-1, is EAGVAQSPRYKIIEKRQSVAFWCNPISGHATLYWYQQILGQGPKLLIQFQNNGVVDDSQLPKDRFSAERLKGVDSTLKIQPAKLEDSAVYLCASSRTGTSYEQFFGPGTRLTVL.

This rearrangement joins TRBV11-2 to TRBJ2-1, with 8 bases identical to TRBD1. Trimming cost V 1 base and J 9 bases; bases outside gene matches: 5. There are 14 residues in the CDR3. Germline V gene sequence: CDR1 SGHAT, CDR2 FQNNGV. The CDR3 coding sequence is TGTGCCAGCAGCTTAGGCAGGGGGCAGAGTGAGCAGTTCTTC. As protein: CASSLGRGQSEQFF. Based on the CDR3 plus reference TRBV11-2 and TRBJ2-1, the full variable domain is EAGVAQSPRYKIIEKRQSVAFWCNPISGHATLYWYQQILGQGPKLLIQFQNNGVVDDSQLPKDRFSAERLKGVDSTLKIQPAKLEDSAVYLCASSLGRGQSEQFFGPGTRLTVL.

The chain is built from TRBV27 and TRBJ2-7; 8 nucleotides line up with TRBD1. V trimming: 5 bases; J trimming: 3 bases; junction bases outside the gene matches: 6. This CDR3 spans 14 amino acids. Germline CDR1 and CDR2: MNHEY and SMNVEV (reference sequence). CDR3 nucleotide sequence: TGTGCCAGCAGTCTGGACAGGGACCACTACGAGCAGTACTTC. Translating gives CASSLDRDHYEQYF.

This chain uses TRBV4-1 with TRBJ2-2; TRBD1 matches at 7 bases. V was pared by 2 bases and J by 11 bases, with 14 bases of the junction left unmatched. Looked up from germline, CDR1 is MGHRA and CDR2 is YSYEKL. This CDR3 is 16 amino acids long. The CDR3 reads CASSQQGVGVSDELFF. The CDR3 DNA is TGCGCCAGCAGCCAACAGGGGGTGGGGGTGTCTGATGAGCTGTTTTTT.

V and J are TRBV5-8 and TRBJ2-7; tentative D call: TRBD1 (5 bases). From germline, CDR1 is SGHTS and CDR2 YDEGEE. V was trimmed by 1 base and J by 6 bases, leaving 11 bases between them. The length of the CDR3 is 13 residues. The CDR3 DNA sequence: TGTGCCAGCAGCTTGTCAGGGCCCGGCGAGCAGTACTTC. This encodes CASSLSGPGEQYF.